This paragraph reports one T cell receptor beta chain. Its antigen is unidentified. Sequence at one end of the junction differs from germline and may be a read error. The study excluded patients with uncontrolled infection, other autoimmune disease, pregnancy or lactation. This CDR3 is 13 amino acids long. Germline loops: CDR1 SNHLY, CDR2 FYNNEI. RNA transcripts gave rise to amplified TCR beta CDR3 regions. A first-round RT-PCR of the TCR CDR3 used the HTBI primer set. A single record per CDR3 protein comes from TCRdb applying MiXCR to the multiplex PCR reads. The repertoire holds almost 500,000 distinct CDR3 sequences, 22% seen once, with about half in the top ten. The source of the sample is a study of T cells in Graves' hyperthyroidism and ophthalmopathy. General study findings and limits: Also found in blood were most expanded thyroid clonotypes above 0.001. Ophthalmopathy cases were set apart from stable hyperthyroidism by a 13 V-J model.

The TCR sequence derives from a woman between 70 and 85 years old with Graves' ophthalmopathy. Material: blood. This chain links TRBV2 with TRBJ2-4, with 13 bases aligning to TRBD2. CDR3 DNA sequence: TGTGCCGGCAGCGGACTAGCGGGAGCCTCACAGTACTTC. Translating gives CAGSGLAGASQYF. Supplemented by reference TRBV2 and TRBJ2-4, the full variable domain reads EPEVTQTPSHQVTQMGQEVILRCVPISNHLYFYWYRQILGQKVEFLVSFYNNEISEKSEIFDDQFSVERPDGSNFTLKIRSTKLEDSAMYFCAGSGLAGASQYFGAGTRLSVL.